This T cell receptor (beta chain) appears in the sequencing data of a study of shared clonotypes between healthy human individuals. Regarding this clone: The antigen remains unidentified.

Measured with immunoSEQ multiplex PCR; TCRdb has only the in-frame clones, and not every one. The sample has roughly 1,000,000 clones; approximately 80% are singletons. Study outcomes and limitations: Compared with memory subsets, naive subsets generally had larger estimated richness. The study sampled only blood, and tissue repertoires likely differ.

V lost 4 bases, J lost 9 bases, and 13 bases lay in between. Germline CDR1 SGHTA, CDR2 FQGNSA. CDR3 size: 13 residues. This TCR came from a man between 18 and 29 years old in good health. Some clones in this sample may be carry-over from other donors' samples. Sequencing input: memory CD4+ T cells from PBMCs. The subset is: CD45RA-negative fraction. The V gene is TRBV7-2, the J gene TRBJ2-1; D not resolved. The CDR3 reads CASSSTTWLEQFF. In nucleotides, the CDR3 is TGTGCCAGCAGCTCTACTACTTGGCTTGAGCAGTTCTTC.